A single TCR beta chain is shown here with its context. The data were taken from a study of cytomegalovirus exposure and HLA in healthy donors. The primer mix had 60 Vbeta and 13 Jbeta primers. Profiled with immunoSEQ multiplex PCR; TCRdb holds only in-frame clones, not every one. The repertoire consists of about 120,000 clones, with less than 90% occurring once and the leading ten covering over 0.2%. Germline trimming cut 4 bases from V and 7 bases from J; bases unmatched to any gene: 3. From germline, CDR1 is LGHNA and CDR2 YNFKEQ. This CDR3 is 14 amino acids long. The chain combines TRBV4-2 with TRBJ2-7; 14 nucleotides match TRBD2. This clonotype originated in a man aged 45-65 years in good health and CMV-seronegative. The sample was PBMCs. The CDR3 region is CASSPGLAGVEQYF. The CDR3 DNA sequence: TGTGCCAGCAGCCCGGGACTAGCGGGAGTTGAGCAGTACTTC.